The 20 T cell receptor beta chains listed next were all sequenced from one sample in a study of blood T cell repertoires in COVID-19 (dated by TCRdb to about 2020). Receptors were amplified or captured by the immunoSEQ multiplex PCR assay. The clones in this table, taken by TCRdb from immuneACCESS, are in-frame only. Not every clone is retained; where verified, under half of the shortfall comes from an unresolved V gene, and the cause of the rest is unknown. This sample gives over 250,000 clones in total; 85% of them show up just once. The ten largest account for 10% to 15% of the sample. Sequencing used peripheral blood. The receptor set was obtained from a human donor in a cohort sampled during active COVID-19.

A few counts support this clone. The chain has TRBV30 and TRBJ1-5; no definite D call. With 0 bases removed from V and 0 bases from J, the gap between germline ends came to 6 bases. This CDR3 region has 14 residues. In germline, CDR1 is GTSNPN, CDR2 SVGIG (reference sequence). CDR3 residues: CAWSVCYSNQPQHF. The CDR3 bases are TGTGCCTGGAGTGTGTGCTATAGCAATCAGCCCCAGCATTTT.

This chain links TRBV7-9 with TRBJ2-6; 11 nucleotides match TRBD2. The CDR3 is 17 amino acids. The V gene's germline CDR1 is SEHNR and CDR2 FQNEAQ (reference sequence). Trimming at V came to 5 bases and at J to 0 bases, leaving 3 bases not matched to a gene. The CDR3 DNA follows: TGTGCCAGCAGCGGACTAGCGGGCCGCTCTGGGGCCAACGTCCTGACTTTC. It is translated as CASSGLAGRSGANVLTF.

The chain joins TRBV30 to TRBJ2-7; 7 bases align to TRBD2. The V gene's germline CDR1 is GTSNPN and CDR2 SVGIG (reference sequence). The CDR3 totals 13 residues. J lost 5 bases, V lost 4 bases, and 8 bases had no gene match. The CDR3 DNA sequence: TGTGCCTGGAACTCCGGGGGGTCCCACGAGCAGTACTTC. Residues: CAWNSGGSHEQYF.

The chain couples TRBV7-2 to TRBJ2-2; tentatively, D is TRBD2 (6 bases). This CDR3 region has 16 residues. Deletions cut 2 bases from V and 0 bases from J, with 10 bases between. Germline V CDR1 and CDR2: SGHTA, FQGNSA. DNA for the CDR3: TGTGCCAGCAGCTTATGGGCGGGATCGAACACCGGGGAGCTGTTTTTT. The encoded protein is CASSLWAGSNTGELFF. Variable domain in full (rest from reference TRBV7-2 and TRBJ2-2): GAGVSQSPSNKVTEKGKDVELRCDPISGHTALYWYRQSLGQGLEFLIYFQGNSAPDKSGLPSDRFSAERTGGSVSTLTIQRTQQEDSAVYLCASSLWAGSNTGELFFGEGSRLTVL.

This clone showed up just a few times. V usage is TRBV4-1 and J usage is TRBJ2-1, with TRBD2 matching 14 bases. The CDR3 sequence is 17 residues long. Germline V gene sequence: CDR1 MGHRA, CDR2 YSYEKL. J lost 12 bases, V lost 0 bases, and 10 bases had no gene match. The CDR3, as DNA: TGCGCCAGCAGCCAAGATAGGGGGACTAGCGGGAGAGTTGGGCAGTTCTTC. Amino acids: CASSQDRGTSGRVGQFF.

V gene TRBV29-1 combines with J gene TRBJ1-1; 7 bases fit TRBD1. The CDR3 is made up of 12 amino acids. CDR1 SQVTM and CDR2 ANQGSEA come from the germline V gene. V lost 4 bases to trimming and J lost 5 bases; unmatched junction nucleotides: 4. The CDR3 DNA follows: TGCAGCGTTGGACAGGGTAATACTGAAGCTTTCTTT. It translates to CSVGQGNTEAFF. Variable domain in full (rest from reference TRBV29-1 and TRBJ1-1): SAVISQKPSRDICQRGTSLTIQCQVDSQVTMMFWYRQQPGQSLTLIATANQGSEATYESGFVIDKFPISRPNLTFSTLTVSNMSPEDSSIYLCSVGQGNTEAFFGQGTRLTVV.

The CDR3 sequence is CAISESMSQPQHF. The CDR3 DNA reads TGTGCCATCAGTGAGTCGATGAGTCAGCCCCAGCATTTT. The gene calls are TRBV10-3 and TRBJ1-5; D gene unclear. The ends were cut back, 0 bases at V and 6 bases at J, with 6 bases in the middle. This CDR3 comprises 13 residues. Looked up from germline, CDR1 is ENHRY and CDR2 is SYGVKD.

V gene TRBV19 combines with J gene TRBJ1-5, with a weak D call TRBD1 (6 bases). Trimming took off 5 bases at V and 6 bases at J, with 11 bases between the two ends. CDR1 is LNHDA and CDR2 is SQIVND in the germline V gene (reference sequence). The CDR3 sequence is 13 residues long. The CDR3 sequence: CASSAGVGQPQHF. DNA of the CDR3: TGTGCCAGTAGTGCAGGGGTGGGTCAGCCCCAGCATTTT.

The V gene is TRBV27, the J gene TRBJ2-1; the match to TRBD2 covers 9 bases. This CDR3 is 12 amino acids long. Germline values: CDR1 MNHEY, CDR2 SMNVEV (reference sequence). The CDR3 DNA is TGTTGTAGCGGGAGAGTCTACAATGAGCAGTTCTTC. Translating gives CCSGRVYNEQFF.

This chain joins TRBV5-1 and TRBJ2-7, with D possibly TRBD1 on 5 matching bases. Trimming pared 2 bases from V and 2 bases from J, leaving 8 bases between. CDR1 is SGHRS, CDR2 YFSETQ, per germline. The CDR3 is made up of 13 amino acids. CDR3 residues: CASSFQGTYEQYF. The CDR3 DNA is TGCGCCAGCAGCTTCCAGGGAACCTACGAGCAGTACTTC.

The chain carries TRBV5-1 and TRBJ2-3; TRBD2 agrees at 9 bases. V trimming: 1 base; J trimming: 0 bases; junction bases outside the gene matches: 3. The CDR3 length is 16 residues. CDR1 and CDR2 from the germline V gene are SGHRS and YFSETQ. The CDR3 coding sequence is TGCGCCAGCAGCTTGCTAGCGGGGTCTAGCACAGATACGCAGTATTTT. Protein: CASSLLAGSSTDTQYF. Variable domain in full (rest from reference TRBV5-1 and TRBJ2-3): KAGVTQTPRYLIKTRGQQVTLSCSPISGHRSVSWYQQTPGQGLQFLFEYFSETQRNKGNFPGRFSGRQFSNSRSEMNVSTLELGDSALYLCASSLLAGSSTDTQYFGPGTRLTVL.

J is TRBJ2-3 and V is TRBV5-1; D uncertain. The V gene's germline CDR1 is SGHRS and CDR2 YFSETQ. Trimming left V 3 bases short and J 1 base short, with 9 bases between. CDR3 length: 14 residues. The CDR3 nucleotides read TGCGCCAGCAGCTCAAGTCGGGGCACAGATACGCAGTATTTT. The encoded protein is CASSSSRGTDTQYF.

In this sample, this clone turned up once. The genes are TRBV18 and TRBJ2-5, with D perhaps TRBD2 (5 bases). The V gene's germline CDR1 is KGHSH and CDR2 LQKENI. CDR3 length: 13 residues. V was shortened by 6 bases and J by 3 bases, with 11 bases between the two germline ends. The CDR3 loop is CASSIGLKETQYF. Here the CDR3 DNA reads TGTGCCAGCTCCATCGGACTGAAAGAGACCCAGTACTTC.

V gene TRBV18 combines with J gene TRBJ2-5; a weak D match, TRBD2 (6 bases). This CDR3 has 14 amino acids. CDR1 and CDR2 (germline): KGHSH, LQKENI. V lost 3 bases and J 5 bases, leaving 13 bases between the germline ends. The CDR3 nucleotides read TGTGCCAGCTCACCGAAACTAGCAGGGGAGACCCAGTACTTC. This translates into CASSPKLAGETQYF.

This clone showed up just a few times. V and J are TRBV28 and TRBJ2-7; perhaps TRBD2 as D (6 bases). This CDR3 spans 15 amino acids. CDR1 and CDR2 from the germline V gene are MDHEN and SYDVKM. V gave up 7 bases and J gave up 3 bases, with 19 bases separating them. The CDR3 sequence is CASTQGGAAGYEQYF. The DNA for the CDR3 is TGTGCCAGCACCCAAGGAGGGGCAGCGGGCTACGAGCAGTACTTC.

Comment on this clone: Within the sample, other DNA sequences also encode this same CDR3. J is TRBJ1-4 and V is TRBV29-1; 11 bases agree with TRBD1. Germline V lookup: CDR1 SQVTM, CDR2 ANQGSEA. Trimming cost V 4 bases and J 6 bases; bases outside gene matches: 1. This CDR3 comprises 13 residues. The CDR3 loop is CSVGGQGDEKLFF. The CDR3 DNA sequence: TGCAGCGTTGGGGGACAGGGGGATGAAAAACTGTTTTTT. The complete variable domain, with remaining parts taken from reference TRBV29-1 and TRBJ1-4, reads SAVISQKPSRDICQRGTSLTIQCQVDSQVTMMFWYRQQPGQSLTLIATANQGSEATYESGFVIDKFPISRPNLTFSTLTVSNMSPEDSSIYLCSVGGQGDEKLFFGSGTQLSVL.

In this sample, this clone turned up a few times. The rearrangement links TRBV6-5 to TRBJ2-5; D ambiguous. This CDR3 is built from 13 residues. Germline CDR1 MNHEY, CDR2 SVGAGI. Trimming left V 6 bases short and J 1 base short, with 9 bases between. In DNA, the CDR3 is TGTGCCAGCAGGAGAGAAGTCCAAGAGACCCAGTACTTC. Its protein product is CASRREVQETQYF.

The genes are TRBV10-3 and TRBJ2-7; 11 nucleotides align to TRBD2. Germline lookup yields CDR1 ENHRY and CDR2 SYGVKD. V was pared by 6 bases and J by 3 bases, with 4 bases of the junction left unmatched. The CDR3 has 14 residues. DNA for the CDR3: TGTGCCATCAGCCGAACTAGCGGGAGCTACGAGCAGTACTTC. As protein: CAISRTSGSYEQYF.

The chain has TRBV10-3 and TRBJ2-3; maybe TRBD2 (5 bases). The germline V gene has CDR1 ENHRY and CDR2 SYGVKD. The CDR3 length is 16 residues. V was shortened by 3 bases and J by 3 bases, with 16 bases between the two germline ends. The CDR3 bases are TGTGCCATCAGTGATCCCTCCGGGGTCAGGACAGATACGCAGTATTTT. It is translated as CAISDPSGVRTDTQYF.

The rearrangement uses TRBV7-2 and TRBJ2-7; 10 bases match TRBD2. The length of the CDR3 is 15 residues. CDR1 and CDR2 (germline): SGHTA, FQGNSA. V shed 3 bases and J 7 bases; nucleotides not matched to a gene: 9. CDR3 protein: CASSFWPSGSREQYF. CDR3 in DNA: TGTGCCAGCAGCTTTTGGCCTAGCGGGAGCCGAGAGCAGTACTTC. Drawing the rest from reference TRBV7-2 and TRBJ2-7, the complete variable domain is GAGVSQSPSNKVTEKGKDVELRCDPISGHTALYWYRQSLGQGLEFLIYFQGNSAPDKSGLPSDRFSAERTGGSVSTLTIQRTQQEDSAVYLCASSFWPSGSREQYFGPGTRLTVT.